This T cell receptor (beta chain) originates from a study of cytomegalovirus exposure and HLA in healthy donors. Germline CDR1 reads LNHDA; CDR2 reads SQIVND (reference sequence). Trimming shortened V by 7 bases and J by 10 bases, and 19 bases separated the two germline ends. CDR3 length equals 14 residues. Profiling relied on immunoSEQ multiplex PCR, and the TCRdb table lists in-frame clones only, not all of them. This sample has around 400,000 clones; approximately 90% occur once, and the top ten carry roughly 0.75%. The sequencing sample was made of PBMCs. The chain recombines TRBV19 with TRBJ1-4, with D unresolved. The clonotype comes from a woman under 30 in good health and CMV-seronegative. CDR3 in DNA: TGTGCCAGTATGGGTCCATGGCCCGAGGGAAAACTGTTTTTT. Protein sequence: CASMGPWPEGKLFF.